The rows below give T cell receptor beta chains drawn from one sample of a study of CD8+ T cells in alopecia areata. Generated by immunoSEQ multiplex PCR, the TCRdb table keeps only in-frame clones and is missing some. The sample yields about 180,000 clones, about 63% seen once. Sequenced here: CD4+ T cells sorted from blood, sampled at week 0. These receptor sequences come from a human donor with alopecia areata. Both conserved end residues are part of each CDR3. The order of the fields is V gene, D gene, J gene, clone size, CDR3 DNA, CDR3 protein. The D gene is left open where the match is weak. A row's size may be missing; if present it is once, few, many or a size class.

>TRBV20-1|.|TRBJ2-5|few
TGCAGTGGGGGGAGGGAGACCCAGTACTTC
CSGGRETQYF
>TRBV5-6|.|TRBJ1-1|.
TGTGCCAGCAGCTACCTCGGGGACCGCGGTGGTGAAGCTTTCTTT
CASSYLGDRGGEAFF
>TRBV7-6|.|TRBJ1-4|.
TGTGCCAGCAGCTTAGAACAGGGCCAAAATGAAAAACTGTTTTTT
CASSLEQGQNEKLFF
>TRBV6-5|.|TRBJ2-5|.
TGTGCCAGCAGTTACGGAGGCCGGGGGACCCAGTACTTC
CASSYGGRGTQYF
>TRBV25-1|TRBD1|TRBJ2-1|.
TGTGCCAGCAGTGCCAACAGGGGCGTGAACAATGAGCAGTTCTTC
CASSANRGVNNEQFF
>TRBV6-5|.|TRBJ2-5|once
TGTGCCAGCAGTTTAGTCCAAGCTGGAGAGACCCAGTACTTC
CASSLVQAGETQYF
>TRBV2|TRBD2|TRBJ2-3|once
TGTGCCAGCAGCCAGCTAGCGGAACGCACAGATACGCAGTATTTT
CASSQLAERTDTQYF
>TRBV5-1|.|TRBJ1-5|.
TGCGCCAGCAGCTTGGGACAAAGCAATCAGCCCCAGCATTTT
CASSLGQSNQPQHF
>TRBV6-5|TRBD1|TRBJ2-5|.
TGTGCCAGCAGTACCCTGACAGGGGGCGGAAAGACCCAGTACTTC
CASSTLTGGGKTQYF
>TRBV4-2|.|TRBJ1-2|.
TGTGCCAGCAGCCAAGCCTCAGGACTGAGCTATGGCTACACCTTC
CASSQASGLSYGYTF
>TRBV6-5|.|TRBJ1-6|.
TGTGCCAGCAGGCAGGGGTATAATTCACCCCTCCACTTT
CASRQGYNSPLHF
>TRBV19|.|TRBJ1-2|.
TGTGCCAGTACCTCTAACTATGGCTACACCTTC
CASTSNYGYTF
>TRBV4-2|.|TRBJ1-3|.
TGTGCCAGCAGCCAGGGGTTACAGGGAAACACCATATATTTT
CASSQGLQGNTIYF
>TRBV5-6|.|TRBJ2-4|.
TGTGCCAGCAGCTTGTGGAAGGGGATAGCCAAAAACATTCAGTACTTC
CASSLWKGIAKNIQYF
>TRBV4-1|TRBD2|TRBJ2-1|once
TGCGCCAGCAGGTCAACTAGCGGGAGTTACAATGAGCAGTTCTTC
CASRSTSGSYNEQFF
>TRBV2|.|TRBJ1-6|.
TGTGCCAGCAGTCCTAGGGGAGAAGGTTCACCCCTCCACTTT
CASSPRGEGSPLHF
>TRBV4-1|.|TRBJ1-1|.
TGCGCCAGCAGCCAAGAACCAGGGGTGAACACTGAAGCTTTCTTT
CASSQEPGVNTEAFF
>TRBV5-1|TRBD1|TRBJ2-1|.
TGCGCCAGCAGCTTAGGACAGGTCTACAATGAGCAGTTCTTC
CASSLGQVYNEQFF
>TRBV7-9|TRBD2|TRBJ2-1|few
TGTGCCAGCAGCCTACTAGCGGGGAACAATGAGCAGTTCTTC
CASSLLAGNNEQFF
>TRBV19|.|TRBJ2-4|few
TGTGCCACTCGACACCAGGGTGAGAACATTCAGTACTTC
CATRHQGENIQYF
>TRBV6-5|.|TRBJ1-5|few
TGTGCCAGCAGGGAATTACAGGGTGGCAATCAGCCCCAGCATTTT
CASRELQGGNQPQHF
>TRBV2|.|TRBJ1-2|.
TGTGCCAGCAGTGAGGATCGGAGCTCTGGCTATGGCTACACCTTC
CASSEDRSSGYGYTF
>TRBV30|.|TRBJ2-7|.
TGTGCCTGGAGTGAGCAAAACTCCTACGAGCAGTACTTC
CAWSEQNSYEQYF
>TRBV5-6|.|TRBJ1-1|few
TGTGCCAGCAGCCCTCCCGGGCGGTTCAACACTGAAGCTTTCTTT
CASSPPGRFNTEAFF
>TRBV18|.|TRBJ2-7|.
TGTGCCAGCTCACCGGACAGCAACTACGAGCAGTACTTC
CASSPDSNYEQYF
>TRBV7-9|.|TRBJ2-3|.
TGTGCCAGCAGCTCAACAACCACGCTGGGGGATACGCAGTATTTT
CASSSTTTLGDTQYF
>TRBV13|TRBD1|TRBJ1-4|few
TGTGCCAGCAGCTACAGGGGTCCTAATGAAAAACTGTTTTTT
CASSYRGPNEKLFF
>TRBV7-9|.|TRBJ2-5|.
TGTGCCAGCAGAAAGATGGGGGCCCAAGAGACCCAGTACTTC
CASRKMGAQETQYF
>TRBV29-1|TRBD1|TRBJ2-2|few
TGCAGCGTTGTGAACAGGGGTGTAGGCACCGGGGAGCTGTTTTTT
CSVVNRGVGTGELFF
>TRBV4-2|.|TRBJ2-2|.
TGTGCCAGCAGCGCTTCAGGACTGTACACCGGGGAGCTGTTTTTT
CASSASGLYTGELFF
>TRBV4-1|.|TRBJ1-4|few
TGCGCCAGCAGCCAAGGGAGGGCCCGAACAATGAGTAAAAAACTGTTTTTT
CASSQGRARTMSKKLFF
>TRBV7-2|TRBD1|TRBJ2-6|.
TGTGCCAGCAGCACTAGACAGGGGCTTAGCTCGTTAGCCAACGTCCTGACTTTC
CASSTRQGLSSLANVLTF
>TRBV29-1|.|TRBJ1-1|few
TGCAGCGTTGTTCCGGGGGACACTGAAGCTTTCTTT
CSVVPGDTEAFF
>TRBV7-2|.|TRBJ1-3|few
TGTGCCAGCAGCTCAGGGGTTGGAAACACCATATATTTT
CASSSGVGNTIYF
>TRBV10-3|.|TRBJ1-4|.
TGTGCCATCAGTGAGTCGGGGGCAGAAAAACTGTTTTTT
CAISESGAEKLFF
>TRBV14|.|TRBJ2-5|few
TGTGCCAGCAGCCATCGGCGGGAAGAGACCCAGTACTTC
CASSHRREETQYF
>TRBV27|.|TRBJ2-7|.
TGTGCCAGCAGTTTAAGGGTGCAGGCCTCCTACGAGCAGTACTTC
CASSLRVQASYEQYF
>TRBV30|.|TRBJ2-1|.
TGTGCCTGGAGTGTGTTTTGGGCAGGGCAGTTCTTC
CAWSVFWAGQFF
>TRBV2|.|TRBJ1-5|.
TGTGCCAGCAGCGAGAACAAACAGGGAAGTCCCAGCAATCAGCCCCAGCATTTT
CASSENKQGSPSNQPQHF
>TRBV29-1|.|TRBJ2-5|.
TGCAGCGTTATCAGGGGTCTGGAGACCCAGTACTTC
CSVIRGLETQYF
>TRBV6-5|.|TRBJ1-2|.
TGTGCCAGCAGTTATCGGGCAGGGGAGCATGGCTACACCTTC
CASSYRAGEHGYTF
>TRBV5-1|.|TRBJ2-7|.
TGCGCCAGCAGCTTGGCGGTACAGCCGGCGGGGTACGAGCAGTACTTC
CASSLAVQPAGYEQYF
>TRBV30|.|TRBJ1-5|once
TGTGCCTGGGAGGCGAATAGGGATCAGCCCCAGCATTTT
CAWEANRDQPQHF
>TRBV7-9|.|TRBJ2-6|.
TGTGCCAGCAGCAGATCCTCTGGGGCCAACGTCCTGACTTTC
CASSRSSGANVLTF
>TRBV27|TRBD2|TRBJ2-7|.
TGTGCCAGCAAATCTAGCGGGGGGACCTACGAGCAGTACTTC
CASKSSGGTYEQYF
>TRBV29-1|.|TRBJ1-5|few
TGCAGCGCAGCACAGGGAGGGGATCAGCCCCAGCATTTT
CSAAQGGDQPQHF
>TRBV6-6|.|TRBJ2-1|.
TGTGCCAGCGGCTCCGCAACCAATGAGCAGTTCTTC
CASGSATNEQFF
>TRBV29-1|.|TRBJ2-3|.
TGCAGCGTTGTTGGTAGACCTAGCACAGATACGCAGTATTTT
CSVVGRPSTDTQYF
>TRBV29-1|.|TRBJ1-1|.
TGCAGCGTTGAAGGCAGGGCGAACACTGAAGCTTTCTTT
CSVEGRANTEAFF
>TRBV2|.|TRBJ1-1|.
TGTGCCAGCAGAGCAGGCAGGAACACTGAAGCTTTCTTT
CASRAGRNTEAFF
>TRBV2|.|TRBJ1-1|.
TGTGCCAGCAGTGCCATGGCGAACACTGAAGCTTTCTTT
CASSAMANTEAFF
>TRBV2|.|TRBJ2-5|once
TGTGCCAGCCAACTCCAAGAGACCCAGTACTTC
CASQLQETQYF
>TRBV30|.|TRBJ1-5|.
TGTGCCTGGAGTGTCCCGAATGTAAGCAATCAGCCCCAGCATTTT
CAWSVPNVSNQPQHF
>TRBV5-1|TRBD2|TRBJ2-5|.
TGCGCCAGCTCCAATAGCGGGGGGCCACGGGAGACCCAGTACTTC
CASSNSGGPRETQYF
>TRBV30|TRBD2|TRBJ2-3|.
TGTGCCTGGACCGGGGGGGCCGATACGCAGTATTTT
CAWTGGADTQYF
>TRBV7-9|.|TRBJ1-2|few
TGTGCCAGCAGCCCCGCCAGGGACTATGGCTACACCTTC
CASSPARDYGYTF
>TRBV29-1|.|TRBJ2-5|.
TGCAGCGTCCTAGTGGGGGGAAGAGAGACCCAGTACTTC
CSVLVGGRETQYF